The sample holds a few counts of the clone carrying this T cell receptor beta chain. The record originates from a study of blood T cell repertoires in COVID-19. For the study at large: The cDNA or gDNA used as material had been derived from T cells, B-cell-depleted T cells, or PBMCs.

Original data processing: Reference gene primer amplification gave nucleated cell count estimates. Assay: immunoSEQ multiplex PCR; the TCRdb copy retains only in-frame clones and omits some. That table is the source of V, J and clone size, and D and trimming were worked out from the DNA. Among 90,000 to 120,000 clones listed, approximately 86% were seen once. Sequencing input: peripheral blood. This TCR came from a woman aged 60-75 years with acute or convalescent COVID-19.

CDR3 DNA sequence: TGTGCCAGCAGCCCCAAGCGCCGACTAGCAGATGAGCAGTTCTTC. It encodes CASSPKRRLADEQFF. The chain carries TRBV7-9 and TRBJ2-1; TRBD2 agrees at 7 bases. The CDR3 loop spans 15 amino acids. The germline CDR1 and CDR2 sequences are SEHNR and FQNEAQ (reference sequence). With V trimmed by 5 bases and J by 8 bases, 12 bases remained unmatched.